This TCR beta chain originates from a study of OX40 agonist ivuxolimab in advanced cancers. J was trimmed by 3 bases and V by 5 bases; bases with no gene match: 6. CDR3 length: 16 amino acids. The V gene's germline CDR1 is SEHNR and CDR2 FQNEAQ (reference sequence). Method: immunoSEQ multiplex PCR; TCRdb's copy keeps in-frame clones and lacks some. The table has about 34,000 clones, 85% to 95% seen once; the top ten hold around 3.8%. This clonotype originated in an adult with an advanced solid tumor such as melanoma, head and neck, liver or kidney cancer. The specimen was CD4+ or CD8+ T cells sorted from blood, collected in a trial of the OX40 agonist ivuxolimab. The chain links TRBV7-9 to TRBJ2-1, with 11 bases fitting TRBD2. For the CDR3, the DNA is TGTGCCAGCAGCCCTACTAGCGGGGGCCTCTACAATGAGCAGTTCTTC. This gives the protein CASSPTSGGLYNEQFF. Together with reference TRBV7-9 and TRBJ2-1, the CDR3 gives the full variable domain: DTGVSQNPRHKITKRGQNVTFRCDPISEHNRLYWYRQTLGQGPEFLTYFQNEAQLEKSRLLSDRFSAERPKGSFSTLEIQRTEQGDSAMYLCASSPTSGGLYNEQFFGPGTRLTVL.